This T cell receptor beta chain was documented in a study of breast tumors, draining lymph nodes, adjacent tissues. The study's findings and limits: Compared with lymph nodes, tumors were less diverse; compared with nontumor tissue, more.

Breast cancer patients provided tissue from their axillary draining lymph nodes. TCRdb fed the multiplex PCR reads into MiXCR, producing one record per CDR3 protein. The sample consists of around 230,000 distinct CDR3 sequences, approximately 31% of them appearing once. This CDR3 has 16 residues. Germline V gene data show CDR1 as SGHNT and CDR2 as YENEEA. V gave up 1 base and J gave up 4 bases; unmatched junction bases: 2. There are many counts of this clonotype. The antigen is unknown. Input material: axillary lymph node tissue. The rearrangement uses TRBV11-3 and TRBJ2-1; TRBD2 agrees at 12 bases. The receptor was isolated from a female donor with breast cancer. Some clones in this sample may be carry-over from other donors' samples. CDR3 coding DNA: TGTGCCAGCAGCTTAGGGACTAGCGGGGTTTACAATGAGCAGTTCTTC. Protein product: CASSLGTSGVYNEQFF.